This TCR beta chain is drawn from a study of immune cell composition in non-small cell lung cancer. Study summary: Tumours were mainly lung adenocarcinoma or squamous cell carcinoma.

Normal lung sampling was at least 3 cm from the tumour, as distant as possible. Germline CDR1 is SGHDT and CDR2 is YYEEEE. CDR3 length: 16 amino acids. V was clipped by 3 bases and J by 4 bases, with 16 bases between them. Measured with immunoSEQ multiplex PCR; TCRdb has only the in-frame clones, and not every one. The sample yields about 5,900 clones, approximately 90% seen once. This clonotype was obtained from a human donor with non-small cell lung cancer. Source material: non-adjacent lung tissue. The rearrangement uses TRBV5-6 and TRBJ2-2; D perhaps matches TRBD2 (6 bases). The CDR3 nucleotides read TGTGCCAGCAGCTCGGTTGGTCGGGAGAGCACCGGGGAGCTGTTTTTT. It specifies CASSSVGRESTGELFF.